The source of this T cell receptor (beta chain) is a study of shared T cell receptors in the human thymus. Produced via immunoSEQ multiplex PCR; TCRdb's table is partial and in-frame only. The sample lists approximately 580,000 clones; 75% to 85% were seen once. After removal of 5 bases from V and 5 bases from J, the junction contained 6 bases not matched to a gene. The CDR3 loop spans 15 amino acids. Germline-derived CDR1 and CDR2 are SGHVS and FNYEAQ. The data also belong to a second study, concerning human thymus T cells. That source reports: Each of the donors was a healthy Finnish infant who was undergoing open corrective cardiac surgery for congenital heart defects. Corrective cardiac operations yielded the resected thymus tissue. V and J genes seemed to be used with bias in thymic and blood repertoires. Among unrelated individuals, related research reported thymic repertoires that overlapped highly.

The sequence derives from a boy under two years old with a congenital heart defect. The material sequenced was thymocytes. The chain has TRBV7-6 and TRBJ1-4, with TRBD1 identical over 9 bases. In nucleotides, the CDR3 is TGTGCCAGCAGCCCGGACAGGGGTCGGAATGAAAAACTGTTTTTT. Protein: CASSPDRGRNEKLFF.